The rows below give T cell receptor beta chains drawn from one sample of a study of CD8 T cells in Susac syndrome. TCRdb independently ran MiXCR on the immunoSEQ multiplex PCR reads; one entry per CDR3 protein. The sample yields around 170,000 distinct CDR3 sequences, about 96% seen once. Source material: CD4+ T cells from PBMCs. These receptors were collected from a human donor with Susac syndrome. Both conserved end residues are part of each CDR3. Each record gives: clone size, CDR3 length, D gene, J gene, V gene, CDR3 DNA, CDR3 protein. D genes are given only for firm matches. Rows give clone size only sometimes, using once, few, many, or a class for an expanded clone.

abundance: -; len: 14; d_gene: -; j_gene: TRBJ1-5; v_gene: TRBV20-1; CDR3nt: TGCAGTGCTTCACAGGGCTTGACATCCCAGCCCCAGCATTTT; CDR3aa: CSASQGLTSQPQHF
abundance: -; len: 14; d_gene: TRBD1; j_gene: TRBJ1-4; v_gene: TRBV11-2; CDR3nt: TGTGCCAGCACCTCGGGGACAGGGAATGAAAAACTGTTTTTT; CDR3aa: CASTSGTGNEKLFF
abundance: -; len: 18; d_gene: -; j_gene: TRBJ1-2; v_gene: TRBV20-1; CDR3nt: TGCAGTGCTCCGTCGATGATAGGACTGGGCTCAGCTAACTATGGCTACACCTTC; CDR3aa: CSAPSMIGLGSANYGYTF
abundance: -; len: 12; d_gene: -; j_gene: TRBJ2-1; v_gene: TRBV29-1; CDR3nt: TGCAGCGTCCGATTCGGGGTCTATGAGCAGTTCTTC; CDR3aa: CSVRFGVYEQFF
abundance: -; len: 14; d_gene: -; j_gene: TRBJ1-3; v_gene: TRBV29-1; CDR3nt: TGCAGCGTTGCCATCGGGGCAGGGGGAAACACCATATATTTT; CDR3aa: CSVAIGAGGNTIYF
abundance: -; len: 15; d_gene: TRBD1; j_gene: TRBJ1-6; v_gene: TRBV13; CDR3nt: TGTGCCAGCAGCCGGGGACAGGGGTACTCCTCACCCCTCCACTTT; CDR3aa: CASSRGQGYSSPLHF
abundance: -; len: 18; d_gene: -; j_gene: TRBJ1-5; v_gene: TRBV28; CDR3nt: TGTGCCAGCAGGGAACAGGGTCTTTCGTCCAAGAGTCTGCAGCCCCAGCATTTT; CDR3aa: CASREQGLSSKSLQPQHF
abundance: -; len: 14; d_gene: -; j_gene: TRBJ2-1; v_gene: TRBV20-1; CDR3nt: TGCAGTGCCTCATGGGGGACCGCTAACAATGAGCAGTTCTTC; CDR3aa: CSASWGTANNEQFF
abundance: -; len: 13; d_gene: -; j_gene: TRBJ2-7; v_gene: TRBV12-3/TRBV12-4; CDR3nt: TGTGCCAGCAGTTCCGTTGGTTTGAGGGAGCAGTACTTC; CDR3aa: CASSSVGLREQYF
abundance: -; len: 19; d_gene: TRBD2; j_gene: TRBJ2-5; v_gene: TRBV20-1; CDR3nt: TGCAGTGCTAGAACAATGGGGGGACTAGCGCACCAGCTGGGGGAGACCCAGTACTTC; CDR3aa: CSARTMGGLAHQLGETQYF
abundance: few; len: 14; d_gene: -; j_gene: TRBJ2-2; v_gene: TRBV7-9; CDR3nt: TGTGCCAGCAGCCCCCGTCCGAACACCGGGGAGCTGTTTTTT; CDR3aa: CASSPRPNTGELFF
abundance: -; len: 14; d_gene: -; j_gene: TRBJ2-3; v_gene: TRBV30; CDR3nt: TGTGCCTGGAGTTCCGCTAGCGCGGGCGATACGCAGTATTTT; CDR3aa: CAWSSASAGDTQYF
abundance: -; len: 16; d_gene: -; j_gene: TRBJ1-4; v_gene: TRBV20-1; CDR3nt: TGCAGTGCTGAGACCCTCAATAATGGAAGAAATGAAAAACTGTTTTTT; CDR3aa: CSAETLNNGRNEKLFF
abundance: -; len: 13; d_gene: -; j_gene: TRBJ1-2; v_gene: TRBV10-3; CDR3nt: TGTGCCATCAGTGTTGACAGTAACTATGGCTACACCTTC; CDR3aa: CAISVDSNYGYTF
abundance: -; len: 14; d_gene: -; j_gene: TRBJ2-1; v_gene: TRBV7-8; CDR3nt: TGTGCCATCCAGGAAGGAGGGCCCGACAATGAGCAGTTCTTC; CDR3aa: CAIQEGGPDNEQFF
abundance: -; len: 13; d_gene: -; j_gene: TRBJ1-1; v_gene: TRBV6-5; CDR3nt: TGTGCCAGCAGTTCCTTGGGGAACACTGAAGCTTTCTTT; CDR3aa: CASSSLGNTEAFF
abundance: -; len: 14; d_gene: -; j_gene: TRBJ1-1; v_gene: TRBV15; CDR3nt: TGTGCCACCTCCGAGCCCCCTTGGAGCACTGAAGCTTTCTTT; CDR3aa: CATSEPPWSTEAFF
abundance: -; len: 15; d_gene: TRBD2; j_gene: TRBJ2-4; v_gene: TRBV7-3; CDR3nt: TGTGCCAGCAGCTTATCTGGGGGGGAAGGCAGCATTCAGTACTTC; CDR3aa: CASSLSGGEGSIQYF
abundance: -; len: 13; d_gene: -; j_gene: TRBJ2-7; v_gene: TRBV29-1; CDR3nt: TGCAGCGTTGGGCCTAGCGCCTCTGAGGGGCAGTACTTC; CDR3aa: CSVGPSASEGQYF
abundance: once; len: 14; d_gene: -; j_gene: TRBJ1-1; v_gene: TRBV6-5; CDR3nt: TGTGCCAGCAGTCAAACTCCGGGGGACACTGAAGCTTTCTTT; CDR3aa: CASSQTPGDTEAFF
abundance: -; len: 14; d_gene: TRBD1; j_gene: TRBJ2-3; v_gene: TRBV30; CDR3nt: TGTGCCTGGAGCGGACAGGGAAGCACAGATACGCAGTATTTT; CDR3aa: CAWSGQGSTDTQYF
abundance: -; len: 13; d_gene: TRBD2; j_gene: TRBJ2-7; v_gene: TRBV30; CDR3nt: TGTGCTTTGACTAGCGGGAGCTCCTACGAGCAGTACTTC; CDR3aa: CALTSGSSYEQYF
abundance: -; len: 14; d_gene: -; j_gene: TRBJ2-6; v_gene: TRBV13; CDR3nt: TGTGCCAGCCTCCGGAACTCTGGGGCCAACGTCCTGACTTTC; CDR3aa: CASLRNSGANVLTF
abundance: -; len: 15; d_gene: TRBD1; j_gene: TRBJ2-1; v_gene: TRBV5-1; CDR3nt: TGCGCCAGCGGGACAGGGATCCTTTCCTACAATGAGCAGTTCTTC; CDR3aa: CASGTGILSYNEQFF
abundance: -; len: 16; d_gene: TRBD1; j_gene: TRBJ2-3; v_gene: TRBV20-1; CDR3nt: TGCAGTGCCGATGGGACAGGGATAAACTCGGGAGATACGCAGTATTTT; CDR3aa: CSADGTGINSGDTQYF
abundance: -; len: 13; d_gene: -; j_gene: TRBJ1-1; v_gene: TRBV12-5; CDR3nt: TGTGCTAGTGGTTTCACAGAGAACACTGAAGCTTTCTTT; CDR3aa: CASGFTENTEAFF
abundance: -; len: 16; d_gene: TRBD2; j_gene: TRBJ2-3; v_gene: TRBV12-3/TRBV12-4; CDR3nt: TGTGCCAGCAGTCACCGATGGACTAGCGTCCCAGATACGCAGTATTTT; CDR3aa: CASSHRWTSVPDTQYF
abundance: -; len: 15; d_gene: -; j_gene: TRBJ2-1; v_gene: TRBV6-5; CDR3nt: TGTGCCAGCAGTTACTCAACCCCTGGCGTCATGGAGCAGTTCTTC; CDR3aa: CASSYSTPGVMEQFF